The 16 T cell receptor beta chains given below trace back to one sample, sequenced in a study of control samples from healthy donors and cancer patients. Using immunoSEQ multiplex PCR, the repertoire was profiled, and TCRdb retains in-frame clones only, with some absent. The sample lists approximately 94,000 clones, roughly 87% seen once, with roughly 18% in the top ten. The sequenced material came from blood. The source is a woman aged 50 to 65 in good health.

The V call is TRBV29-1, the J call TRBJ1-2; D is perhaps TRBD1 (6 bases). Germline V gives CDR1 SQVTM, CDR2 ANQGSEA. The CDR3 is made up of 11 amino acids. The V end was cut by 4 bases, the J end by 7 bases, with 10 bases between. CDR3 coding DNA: TGCAGCGTTGTTGTGACAGGTGGCTACACCTTC. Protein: CSVVVTGGYTF.

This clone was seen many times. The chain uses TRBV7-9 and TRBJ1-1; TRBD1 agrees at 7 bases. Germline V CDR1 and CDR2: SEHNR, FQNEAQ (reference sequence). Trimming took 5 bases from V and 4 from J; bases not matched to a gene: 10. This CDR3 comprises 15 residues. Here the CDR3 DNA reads TGTGCCAGCAGCCCTACAGACAGGGCGGCCACTGAAGCTTTCTTT. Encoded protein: CASSPTDRAATEAFF.

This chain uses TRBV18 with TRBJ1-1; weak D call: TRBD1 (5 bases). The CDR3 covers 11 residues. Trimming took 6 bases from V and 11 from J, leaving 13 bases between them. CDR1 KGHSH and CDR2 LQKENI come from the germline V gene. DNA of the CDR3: TGTGCCAGCTCGGGGGACGAGGGGGCTTTCTTT. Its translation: CASSGDEGAFF.

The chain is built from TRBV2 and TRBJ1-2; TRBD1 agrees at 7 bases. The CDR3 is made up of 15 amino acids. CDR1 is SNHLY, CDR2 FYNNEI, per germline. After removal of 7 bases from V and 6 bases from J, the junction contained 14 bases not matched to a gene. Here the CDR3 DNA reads TGTGCCAGCACTCGCACAGGCCCCAGGGGGAATGGCTACACCTTC. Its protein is CASTRTGPRGNGYTF.

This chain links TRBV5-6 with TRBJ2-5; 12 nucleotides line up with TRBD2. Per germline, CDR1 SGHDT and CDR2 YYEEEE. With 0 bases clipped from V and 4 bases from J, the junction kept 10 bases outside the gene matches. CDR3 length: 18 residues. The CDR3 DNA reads TGTGCCAGCAGCTTGGTTCTGACTAGCGGGAGTTGGACAGAGACCCAGTACTTC. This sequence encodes CASSLVLTSGSWTETQYF.

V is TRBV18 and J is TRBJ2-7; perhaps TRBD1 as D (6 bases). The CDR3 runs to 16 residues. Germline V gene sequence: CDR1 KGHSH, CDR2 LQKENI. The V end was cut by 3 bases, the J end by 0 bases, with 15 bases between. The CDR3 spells CASSPGIGQFSYEQYV. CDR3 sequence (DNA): TGTGCCAGCTCACCGGGGATTGGACAGTTCTCCTACGAGCAGTACGTC.

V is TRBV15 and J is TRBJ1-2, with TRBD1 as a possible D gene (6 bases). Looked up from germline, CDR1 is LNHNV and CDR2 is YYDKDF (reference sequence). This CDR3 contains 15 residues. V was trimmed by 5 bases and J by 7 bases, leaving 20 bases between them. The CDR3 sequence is CATSPDRGAGGGYTF. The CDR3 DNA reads TGTGCCACCAGCCCGGATCGGGGGGCGGGTGGTGGCTACACCTTC.

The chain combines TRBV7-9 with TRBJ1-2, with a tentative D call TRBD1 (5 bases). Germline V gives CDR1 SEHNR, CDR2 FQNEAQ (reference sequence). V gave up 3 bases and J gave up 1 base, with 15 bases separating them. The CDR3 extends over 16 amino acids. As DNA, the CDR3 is TGTGCCAGCAGCTTTGGCAGGGAAGGACTTAACTATGGCTACACCTTC. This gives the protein CASSFGREGLNYGYTF. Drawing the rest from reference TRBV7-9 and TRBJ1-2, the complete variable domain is DTGVSQNPRHKITKRGQNVTFRCDPISEHNRLYWYRQTLGQGPEFLTYFQNEAQLEKSRLLSDRFSAERPKGSFSTLEIQRTEQGDSAMYLCASSFGREGLNYGYTFGSGTRLTVV.

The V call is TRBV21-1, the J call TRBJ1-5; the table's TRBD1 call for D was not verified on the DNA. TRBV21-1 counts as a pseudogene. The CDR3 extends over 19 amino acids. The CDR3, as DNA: TGTGCCAGCAGCAAACAGAGACGTAATACGACAGGCCCTAATCAGCCCCAGCATTTT. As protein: CASSKQRRNTTGPNQPQHF.

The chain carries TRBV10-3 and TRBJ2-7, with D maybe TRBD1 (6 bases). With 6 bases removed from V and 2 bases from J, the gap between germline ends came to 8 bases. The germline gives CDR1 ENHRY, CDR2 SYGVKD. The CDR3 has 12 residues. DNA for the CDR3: TGTGCCATCAGGCAGGGGCCCTACGAGCAGTACTTC. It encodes CAIRQGPYEQYF.

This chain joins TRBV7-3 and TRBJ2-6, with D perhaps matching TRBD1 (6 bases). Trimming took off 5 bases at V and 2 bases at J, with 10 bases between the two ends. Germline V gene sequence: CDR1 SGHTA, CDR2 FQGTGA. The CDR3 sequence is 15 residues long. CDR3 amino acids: CASSVQGTGANVLTF. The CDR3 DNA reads TGTGCCAGCAGCGTCCAGGGGACTGGGGCCAACGTCCTGACTTTC.

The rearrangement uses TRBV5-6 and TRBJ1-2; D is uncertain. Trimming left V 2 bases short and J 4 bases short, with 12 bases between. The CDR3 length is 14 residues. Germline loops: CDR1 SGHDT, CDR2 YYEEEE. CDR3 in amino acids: CASSFYLRVYGYTF. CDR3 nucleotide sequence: TGTGCCAGCAGCTTTTATCTTAGGGTCTATGGCTACACCTTC.

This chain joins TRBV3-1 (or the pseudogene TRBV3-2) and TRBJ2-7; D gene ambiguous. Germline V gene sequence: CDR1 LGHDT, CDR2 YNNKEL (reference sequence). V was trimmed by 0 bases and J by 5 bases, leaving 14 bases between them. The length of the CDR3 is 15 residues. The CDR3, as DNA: TGTGCCAGCAGCCAAGATCCGTTCACAAGGGACGAGCAGTACGTC. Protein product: CASSQDPFTRDEQYV.

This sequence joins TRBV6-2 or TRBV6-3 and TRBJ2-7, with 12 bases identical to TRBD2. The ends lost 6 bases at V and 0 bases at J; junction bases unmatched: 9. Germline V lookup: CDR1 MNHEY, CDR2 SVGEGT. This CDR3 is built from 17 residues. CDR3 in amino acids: CASSPGLAGLSSYEQYV. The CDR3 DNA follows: TGTGCCAGCAGCCCGGGACTAGCGGGCCTAAGCTCCTACGAGCAGTACGTC.

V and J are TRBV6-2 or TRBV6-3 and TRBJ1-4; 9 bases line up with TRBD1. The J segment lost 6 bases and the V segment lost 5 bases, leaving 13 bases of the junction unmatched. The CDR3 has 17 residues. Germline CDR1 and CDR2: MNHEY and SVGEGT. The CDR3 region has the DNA TGTGCCAGCAGTCAACAGGGGGCTGGGTTGGCAGATGAAAAACTGTTTTTT. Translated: CASSQQGAGLADEKLFF.

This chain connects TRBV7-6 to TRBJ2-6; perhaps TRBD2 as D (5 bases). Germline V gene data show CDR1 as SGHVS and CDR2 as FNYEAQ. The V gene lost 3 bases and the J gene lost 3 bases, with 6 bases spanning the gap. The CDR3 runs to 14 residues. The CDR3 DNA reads TGTGCCAGCAGCTTCGGGGTTGGGGCCAACGTCCTGACTTTC. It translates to CASSFGVGANVLTF.